This is a list of T cell receptor beta chains from one sample in a study of blood T cell repertoires in COVID-19. This table comes from immunoSEQ multiplex PCR, and its TCRdb copy is limited to in-frame clones, with some not included. Altogether more than 95,000 clones are present, roughly 85% being singletons, with the ten largest covering about 6.2%. Specimen: peripheral blood. The receptor set was obtained from a man at least 80 years old with active or convalescent COVID-19. Each CDR3 is given with its conserved first and last residue. The order of the fields is clone size, J gene, V gene, D gene, CDR3 protein, CDR3 DNA. A D gene is named only where the DNA matches it firmly. Not all rows give a size; the values are once, few, many and, for expanded clones, a class.

clone size: few
J gene: TRBJ2-2
V gene: TRBV19
D gene: TRBD1
CDR3 protein: CASSIGDRVGELFF
CDR3 DNA: TGTGCCAGTAGTATAGGCGACAGGGTCGGGGAGCTGTTTTTT

clone size: few
J gene: TRBJ1-2
V gene: TRBV12-3/TRBV12-4
D gene: -
CDR3 protein: CASSLQGSIGYTF
CDR3 DNA: TGTGCCAGCAGTTTACAGGGGAGCATTGGCTACACCTTC

clone size: -
J gene: TRBJ2-5
V gene: TRBV5-1
D gene: TRBD1
CDR3 protein: CASSLLQGRETQYF
CDR3 DNA: TGCGCCAGCAGCTTGCTACAGGGGCGAGAGACCCAGTACTTC

clone size: many
J gene: TRBJ1-3
V gene: TRBV3-1/TRBV3-2
D gene: TRBD1
CDR3 protein: CASSRDGTGGNTIYF
CDR3 DNA: TGTGCCAGCAGCCGAGATGGGACAGGCGGAAACACCATATATTTT

clone size: -
J gene: TRBJ2-3
V gene: TRBV3-1/TRBV3-2
D gene: -
CDR3 protein: CASSQVRDTDTQYF
CDR3 DNA: TGTGCCAGCAGCCAAGTCAGGGACACAGATACGCAGTATTTT

clone size: -
J gene: TRBJ2-3
V gene: TRBV5-6
D gene: -
CDR3 protein: CASSSDTVQYF
CDR3 DNA: TGTGCCAGCAGCTCAGACACAGTCCAGTATTTT

clone size: -
J gene: TRBJ1-6
V gene: TRBV30
D gene: TRBD1
CDR3 protein: CAWSTNRGLSSPLHF
CDR3 DNA: TGTGCCTGGAGTACTAACAGGGGGCTAAGTTCACCCCTCCACTTT

clone size: -
J gene: TRBJ2-1
V gene: TRBV7-9
D gene: TRBD1
CDR3 protein: CASSLPTGGDNEQFF
CDR3 DNA: TGTGCCAGCAGCTTACCCACAGGGGGAGACAATGAGCAGTTCTTC

clone size: -
J gene: TRBJ1-2
V gene: TRBV20-1
D gene: -
CDR3 protein: CSASVQAIASNYGYTF
CDR3 DNA: TGCAGTGCTAGTGTGCAGGCTATTGCTTCTAACTATGGCTACACCTTC

clone size: -
J gene: TRBJ1-4
V gene: TRBV28
D gene: -
CDR3 protein: CASSLRGQPTNEKLFF
CDR3 DNA: TGTGCCAGCAGTTTACGAGGACAGCCAACTAATGAAAAACTGTTTTTT

clone size: -
J gene: TRBJ2-2
V gene: TRBV5-1
D gene: -
CDR3 protein: CASSLGQTDTGELFF
CDR3 DNA: TGCGCCAGCAGCTTAGGACAGACAGACACCGGGGAGCTGTTTTTT

clone size: many
J gene: TRBJ2-7
V gene: TRBV14
D gene: TRBD2
CDR3 protein: CASSHGGLAGYYEQYF
CDR3 DNA: TGTGCCAGCAGCCATGGGGGACTAGCGGGATACTACGAGCAGTACTTC

clone size: few
J gene: TRBJ2-3
V gene: TRBV19
D gene: TRBD2
CDR3 protein: CASDGSRAGFSDTQYF
CDR3 DNA: TGTGCCAGTGACGGGAGCCGAGCGGGGTTCTCAGATACGCAGTATTTT

clone size: -
J gene: TRBJ2-5
V gene: TRBV4-2
D gene: TRBD2
CDR3 protein: CASSQVVGGQETQYF
CDR3 DNA: TGTGCCAGCAGCCAAGTGGTCGGGGGGCAAGAGACCCAGTACTTC

clone size: -
J gene: TRBJ2-5
V gene: TRBV5-4
D gene: TRBD2
CDR3 protein: CASSPVGGAGETQYF
CDR3 DNA: TGTGCCAGCAGCCCCGTCGGGGGGGCCGGAGAGACCCAGTACTTC

clone size: -
J gene: TRBJ1-2
V gene: TRBV3-1/TRBV3-2
D gene: -
CDR3 protein: CASSQDNQGNYGYTF
CDR3 DNA: TGTGCCAGCAGCCAAGATAACCAGGGTAACTATGGCTACACCTTC

clone size: -
J gene: TRBJ2-7
V gene: TRBV12-5
D gene: -
CDR3 protein: CASGLEISTREQYF
CDR3 DNA: TGTGCTAGTGGTTTGGAGATTTCGACAAGGGAGCAGTACTTC

clone size: once
J gene: TRBJ2-6
V gene: TRBV7-3
D gene: -
CDR3 protein: CASSLMAGANVLTF
CDR3 DNA: TGTGCCAGCAGCTTAATGGCCGGGGCCAACGTCCTGACTTTC

clone size: -
J gene: TRBJ1-5
V gene: TRBV10-3
D gene: TRBD1
CDR3 protein: CAIRDRGNQPQHF
CDR3 DNA: TGTGCCATCCGGGACAGGGGCAATCAGCCCCAGCATTTT

clone size: -
J gene: TRBJ1-5
V gene: TRBV6-2/TRBV6-3
D gene: TRBD1
CDR3 protein: CASSYLGQGSQPQHF
CDR3 DNA: TGTGCCAGCAGTTACCTCGGACAGGGTAGTCAGCCCCAGCATTTT

clone size: -
J gene: TRBJ2-7
V gene: TRBV18
D gene: TRBD1
CDR3 protein: CASSPNGQGAGEQYF
CDR3 DNA: TGTGCCAGCTCACCGAACGGACAGGGGGCCGGTGAGCAGTACTTC

clone size: -
J gene: TRBJ1-5
V gene: TRBV30
D gene: TRBD1
CDR3 protein: CAWSTGGVGNQPQHF
CDR3 DNA: TGTGCCTGGAGTACAGGGGGCGTAGGAAATCAGCCCCAGCATTTT

clone size: -
J gene: TRBJ2-1
V gene: TRBV7-2
D gene: -
CDR3 protein: CASSDRTAPYNEQFF
CDR3 DNA: TGTGCCAGCAGCGACCGGACTGCCCCCTACAATGAGCAGTTCTTC

clone size: once
J gene: TRBJ2-7
V gene: TRBV19
D gene: -
CDR3 protein: CASNQGISYEQYF
CDR3 DNA: TGTGCCAGTAATCAGGGTATATCCTACGAGCAGTACTTC

clone size: -
J gene: TRBJ2-4
V gene: TRBV7-2
D gene: TRBD2
CDR3 protein: CASSLAPLAAYKNIQYF
CDR3 DNA: TGTGCCAGCAGCTTAGCGCCACTAGCGGCCTACAAAAACATTCAGTACTTC

clone size: -
J gene: TRBJ2-7
V gene: TRBV5-1
D gene: -
CDR3 protein: CASSLLDTRQQYF
CDR3 DNA: TGCGCCAGCAGCTTGTTGGACACTCGCCAGCAGTACTTC

clone size: -
J gene: TRBJ2-3
V gene: TRBV5-4
D gene: TRBD2
CDR3 protein: CASSLRTSGRTDTQYF
CDR3 DNA: TGTGCCAGCAGCTTACGGACTAGCGGGCGGACGGATACGCAGTATTTT

clone size: -
J gene: TRBJ2-1
V gene: TRBV7-3
D gene: -
CDR3 protein: CASSLEVTYNEQFF
CDR3 DNA: TGTGCCAGCAGCTTAGAGGTAACCTACAATGAGCAGTTCTTC

clone size: few
J gene: TRBJ1-6
V gene: TRBV11-2
D gene: TRBD1
CDR3 protein: CASSPRTGSGSPLHF
CDR3 DNA: TGTGCCAGCAGCCCAAGGACAGGCTCGGGGTCACCCCTCCACTTT

clone size: -
J gene: TRBJ1-5
V gene: TRBV6-1
D gene: -
CDR3 protein: CASSDGLQPQHF
CDR3 DNA: TGTGCCAGCAGTGATGGGCTACAGCCCCAGCATTTT

clone size: -
J gene: TRBJ2-1
V gene: TRBV14
D gene: TRBD2
CDR3 protein: CASRPTSGEYNEQFF
CDR3 DNA: TGTGCCAGCAGACCGACTAGCGGGGAATACAATGAGCAGTTCTTC

clone size: -
J gene: TRBJ1-1
V gene: TRBV7-6
D gene: TRBD1
CDR3 protein: CASSLQGARNTEAFF
CDR3 DNA: TGTGCCAGCAGCCTACAGGGGGCAAGGAACACTGAAGCTTTCTTT

clone size: -
J gene: TRBJ1-1
V gene: TRBV7-2
D gene: TRBD1
CDR3 protein: CASSWGQGSGEAFF
CDR3 DNA: TGTGCCAGCAGCTGGGGACAGGGTAGTGGTGAAGCTTTCTTT

clone size: once
J gene: TRBJ2-1
V gene: TRBV21-1
D gene: -
CDR3 protein: CASSKLRGGTLHHEQFF
CDR3 DNA: TGTGCCAGCAGCAAATTGAGGGGGGGGACCCTCCACCATGAGCAGTTCTTC

clone size: -
J gene: TRBJ1-1
V gene: TRBV5-1
D gene: TRBD1
CDR3 protein: CASKTGVMNTEAFF
CDR3 DNA: TGCGCCAGCAAAACAGGGGTCATGAACACTGAAGCTTTCTTT

clone size: -
J gene: TRBJ2-5
V gene: TRBV5-1
D gene: -
CDR3 protein: CASSLVVIGGETQYF
CDR3 DNA: TGCGCCAGCAGCTTGGTGGTCATTGGGGGGGAGACCCAGTACTTC

clone size: -
J gene: TRBJ1-1
V gene: TRBV3-1/TRBV3-2
D gene: -
CDR3 protein: CASSQDPVYTEAFF
CDR3 DNA: TGTGCCAGCAGCCAAGATCCGGTCTACACTGAAGCTTTCTTT

clone size: -
J gene: TRBJ1-2
V gene: TRBV18
D gene: -
CDR3 protein: CASSPNEGRRGYTF
CDR3 DNA: TGTGCCAGCTCACCCAACGAGGGCAGACGGGGCTACACCTTC

clone size: -
J gene: TRBJ2-5
V gene: TRBV5-1
D gene: TRBD1
CDR3 protein: CASSLGTGGSETQYF
CDR3 DNA: TGCGCCAGCAGCTTGGGGACAGGGGGAAGTGAGACCCAGTACTTC

clone size: -
J gene: TRBJ2-1
V gene: TRBV15
D gene: -
CDR3 protein: CATSPGLYNEQFF
CDR3 DNA: TGTGCCACCAGCCCGGGACTTTACAATGAGCAGTTCTTC

clone size: -
J gene: TRBJ2-2
V gene: TRBV29-1
D gene: -
CDR3 protein: CSVEGGAGGGTGELFF
CDR3 DNA: TGCAGCGTTGAAGGCGGAGCTGGTGGTGGCACCGGGGAGCTGTTTTTT

clone size: -
J gene: TRBJ1-2
V gene: TRBV3-1/TRBV3-2
D gene: -
CDR3 protein: CASTRGLANYGYTF
CDR3 DNA: TGTGCCAGCACGCGGGGTCTAGCTAACTATGGCTACACCTTC

clone size: -
J gene: TRBJ1-2
V gene: TRBV6-5
D gene: -
CDR3 protein: CASSPGQITYGYTF
CDR3 DNA: TGTGCCAGCAGTCCGGGACAAATAACCTATGGCTACACCTTC

clone size: -
J gene: TRBJ2-2
V gene: TRBV30
D gene: TRBD1
CDR3 protein: CAWIEGTGNTGELFF
CDR3 DNA: TGTGCCTGGATCGAGGGGACAGGGAACACCGGGGAGCTGTTTTTT

clone size: -
J gene: TRBJ2-7
V gene: TRBV4-3
D gene: TRBD1
CDR3 protein: CASSRAGTGRDEQYF
CDR3 DNA: TGCGCCAGCAGCCGGGCCGGGACAGGGAGAGACGAGCAGTACTTC

clone size: -
J gene: TRBJ2-5
V gene: TRBV5-1
D gene: TRBD2
CDR3 protein: CASSLADPGGGWETQYF
CDR3 DNA: TGCGCCAGCAGCTTGGCGGACCCCGGGGGGGGATGGGAGACCCAGTACTTC

clone size: -
J gene: TRBJ2-5
V gene: TRBV7-3
D gene: TRBD2
CDR3 protein: CASSLRGLAGVGLETQYF
CDR3 DNA: TGTGCCAGCAGCTTAAGGGGACTAGCGGGGGTGGGGTTGGAGACCCAGTACTTC

clone size: -
J gene: TRBJ2-7
V gene: TRBV3-1/TRBV3-2
D gene: -
CDR3 protein: CASSQVSGGPYEQYF
CDR3 DNA: TGTGCCAGCAGCCAAGTCTCGGGGGGCCCTTACGAGCAGTACTTC

clone size: -
J gene: TRBJ2-3
V gene: TRBV6-4
D gene: -
CDR3 protein: CASSTLGGMQYF
CDR3 DNA: TGTGCCAGCAGCACGCTAGGGGGAATGCAGTATTTT

clone size: -
J gene: TRBJ2-2
V gene: TRBV18
D gene: -
CDR3 protein: CASSPQGTGELFF
CDR3 DNA: TGTGCCAGCTCACCACAGGGGACCGGGGAGCTGTTTTTT